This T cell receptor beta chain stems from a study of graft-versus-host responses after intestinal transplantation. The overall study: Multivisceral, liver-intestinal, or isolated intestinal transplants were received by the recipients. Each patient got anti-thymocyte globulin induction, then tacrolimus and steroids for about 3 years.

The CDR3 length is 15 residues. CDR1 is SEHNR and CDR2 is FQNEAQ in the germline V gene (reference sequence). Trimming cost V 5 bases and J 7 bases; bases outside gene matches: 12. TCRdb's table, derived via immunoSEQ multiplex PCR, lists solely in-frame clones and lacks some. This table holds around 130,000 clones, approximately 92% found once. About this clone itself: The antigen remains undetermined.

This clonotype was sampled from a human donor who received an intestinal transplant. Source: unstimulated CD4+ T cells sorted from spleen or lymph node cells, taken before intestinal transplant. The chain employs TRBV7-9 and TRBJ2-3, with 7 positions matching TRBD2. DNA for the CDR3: TGTGCCAGCAGCCTAGATGGACTAGTGGGAAATACGCAGTATTTT. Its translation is CASSLDGLVGNTQYF.